This T cell receptor beta chain was sequenced during a study of post-analysis software for immune sequencing data. For this clonotype: The antigen remains undetermined.

The study, taken as a whole, reports: Among roughly five TRBV segments more frequent in patients than controls were TRBV5-6, TRBV5-1 and TRBV20-1.

The TCR beta cDNA libraries contained unique molecular identifiers. TCRdb reanalysed the PCR reads using MiXCR and keeps one entry per CDR3 protein. The sample records fewer than 850,000 distinct CDR3 sequences, about 32% being singletons. Trimming cost V 5 bases and J 6 bases; bases outside gene matches: 9. Per germline, CDR1 SGHTA and CDR2 FQGNSA. This CDR3 spans 15 amino acids. This chain joins TRBV7-2 and TRBJ1-2, with 10 positions matching TRBD1. The origin of this receptor is a girl aged 5 to 17 with multiple sclerosis. Material for sequencing was blood. DNA of the CDR3: TGTGCCAGCAGCCCGCCGGGACAGGGGAGGGATGGCTACACCTTC. It specifies CASSPPGQGRDGYTF.